This TCR beta chain is from a study of T cell changes during pregnancy in multiple sclerosis. The data were produced by immunoSEQ multiplex PCR, yet TCRdb's version contains in-frame clones alone and is incomplete. The sample lists fewer than 45,000 clones, roughly 92% occurring once. The germline CDR1 and CDR2 sequences are LGHNA and YNFKEQ. Trimming took off 0 bases at V and 7 bases at J, with 10 bases between the two ends. The length of the CDR3 is 14 residues. Material: CD4+ T cells from peripheral blood mononuclear cells, obtained in the first trimester of pregnancy. The chain recombines TRBV4-2 with TRBJ2-1; possibly TRBD1 for D (5 bases). The sequence was collected from a female donor with multiple sclerosis, enrolled in a pregnancy study. This CDR3 is CASSQEGQRNEQFF. CDR3 bases: TGTGCCAGCAGCCAAGAGGGGCAGAGGAATGAGCAGTTCTTC.